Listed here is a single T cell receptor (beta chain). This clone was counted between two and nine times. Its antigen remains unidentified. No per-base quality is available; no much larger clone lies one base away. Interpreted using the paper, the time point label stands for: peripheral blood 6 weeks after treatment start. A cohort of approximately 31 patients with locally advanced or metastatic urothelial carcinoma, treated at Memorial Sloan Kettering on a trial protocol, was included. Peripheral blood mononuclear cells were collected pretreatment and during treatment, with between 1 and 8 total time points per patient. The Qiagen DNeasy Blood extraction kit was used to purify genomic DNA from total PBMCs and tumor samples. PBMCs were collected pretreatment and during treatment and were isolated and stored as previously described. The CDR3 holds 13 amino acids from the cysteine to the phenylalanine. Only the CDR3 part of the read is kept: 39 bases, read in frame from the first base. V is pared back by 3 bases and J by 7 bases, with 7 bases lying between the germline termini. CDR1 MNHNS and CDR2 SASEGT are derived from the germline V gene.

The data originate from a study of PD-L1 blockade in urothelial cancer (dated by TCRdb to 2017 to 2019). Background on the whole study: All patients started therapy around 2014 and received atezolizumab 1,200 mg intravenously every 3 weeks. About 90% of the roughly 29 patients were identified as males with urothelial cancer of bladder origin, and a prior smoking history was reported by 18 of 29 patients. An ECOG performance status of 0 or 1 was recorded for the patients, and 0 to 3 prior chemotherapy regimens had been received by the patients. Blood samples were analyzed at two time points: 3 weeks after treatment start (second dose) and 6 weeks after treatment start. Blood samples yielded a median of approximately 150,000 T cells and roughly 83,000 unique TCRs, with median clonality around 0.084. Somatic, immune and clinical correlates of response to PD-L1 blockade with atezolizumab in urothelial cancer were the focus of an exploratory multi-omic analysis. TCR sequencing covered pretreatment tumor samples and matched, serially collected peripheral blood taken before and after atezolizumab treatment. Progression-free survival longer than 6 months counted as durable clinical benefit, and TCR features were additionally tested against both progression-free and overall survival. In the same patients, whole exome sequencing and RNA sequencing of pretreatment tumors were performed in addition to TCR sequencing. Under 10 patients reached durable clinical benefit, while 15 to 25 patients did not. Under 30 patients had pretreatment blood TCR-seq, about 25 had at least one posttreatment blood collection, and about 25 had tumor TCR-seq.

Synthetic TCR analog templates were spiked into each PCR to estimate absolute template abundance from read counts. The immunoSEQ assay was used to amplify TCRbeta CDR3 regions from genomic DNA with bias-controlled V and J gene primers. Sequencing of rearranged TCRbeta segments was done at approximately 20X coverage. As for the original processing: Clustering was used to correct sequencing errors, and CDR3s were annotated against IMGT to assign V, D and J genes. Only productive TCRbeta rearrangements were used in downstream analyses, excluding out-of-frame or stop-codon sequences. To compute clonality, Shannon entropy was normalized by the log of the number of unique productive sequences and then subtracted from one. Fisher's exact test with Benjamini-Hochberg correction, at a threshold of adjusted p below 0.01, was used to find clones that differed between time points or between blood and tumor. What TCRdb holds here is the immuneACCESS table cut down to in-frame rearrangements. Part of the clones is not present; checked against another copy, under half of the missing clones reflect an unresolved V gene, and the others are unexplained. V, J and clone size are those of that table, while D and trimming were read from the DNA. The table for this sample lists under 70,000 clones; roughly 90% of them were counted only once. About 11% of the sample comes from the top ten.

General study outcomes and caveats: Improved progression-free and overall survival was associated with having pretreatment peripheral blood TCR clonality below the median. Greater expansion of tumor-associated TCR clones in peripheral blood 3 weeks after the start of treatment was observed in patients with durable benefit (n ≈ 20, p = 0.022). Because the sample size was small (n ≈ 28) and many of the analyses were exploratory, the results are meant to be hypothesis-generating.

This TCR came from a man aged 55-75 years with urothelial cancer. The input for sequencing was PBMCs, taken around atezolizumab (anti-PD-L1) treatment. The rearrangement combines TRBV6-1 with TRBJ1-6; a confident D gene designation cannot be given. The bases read TGTGCCAGCAGTGAGGGCAGAAATTCACCCCTCCACTTT. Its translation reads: CASSEGRNSPLHF.